This T cell receptor beta chain was identified during a study of blood T cell repertoires in COVID-19. Whole-study context: Sites in the United States, Italy and Spain provided acute and convalescent COVID-19 samples. PBMCs, B-cell-depleted T cells, or T cells provided the cDNA or gDNA that made up the material.

Study processing details: Cell counts per sample came from amplifying reference gene primers. Method: immunoSEQ multiplex PCR; TCRdb's copy keeps in-frame clones and lacks some. The DNA gave D and trimming, while V, J and clone size come from that table. This sample has 56,000 or so clones, with around 89% found just once. Source material: peripheral blood. The sequence derives from a human donor in a cohort sampled during active COVID-19.

CDR3 sequence (DNA): TGTGCCTGGCCCCGGGGACAGCCTAACTATGGCTACACCTTC. Its protein is CAWPRGQPNYGYTF. The rearrangement links TRBV30 to TRBJ1-2, with 7 nucleotides matching TRBD1. CDR1 GTSNPN and CDR2 SVGIG come from the germline V gene (reference sequence). The CDR3 totals 14 residues. The V and J ends lost 5 bases and 0 bases, in that order; junction bases with no gene match: 6.